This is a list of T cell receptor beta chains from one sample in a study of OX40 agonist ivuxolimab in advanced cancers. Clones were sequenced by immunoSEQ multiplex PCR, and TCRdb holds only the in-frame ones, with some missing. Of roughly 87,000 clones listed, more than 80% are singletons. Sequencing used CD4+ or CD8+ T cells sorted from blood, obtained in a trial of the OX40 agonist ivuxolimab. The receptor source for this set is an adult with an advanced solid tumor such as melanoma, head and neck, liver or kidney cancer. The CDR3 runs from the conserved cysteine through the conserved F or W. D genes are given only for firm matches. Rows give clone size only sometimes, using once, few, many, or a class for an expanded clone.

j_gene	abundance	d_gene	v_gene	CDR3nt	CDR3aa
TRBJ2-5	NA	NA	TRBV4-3	TGCGCCAGCAGCCAAGATCTTGGGGGCGGGGGAGAGACCCAGTACTTC	CASSQDLGGGGETQYF
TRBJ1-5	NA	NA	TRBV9	TGTGCCAGCAGCCCATACGGAGGGAGTCAGCCCCAGCATTTT	CASSPYGGSQPQHF
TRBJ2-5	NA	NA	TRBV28	TGTGCCAGCAGTCCCCACCCCCAGTACTTC	CASSPHPQYF
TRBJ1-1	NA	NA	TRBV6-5	TGTGCCAGCAGTCAACAGCCCCACATGCCGACTGAAGCTTTCTTT	CASSQQPHMPTEAFF
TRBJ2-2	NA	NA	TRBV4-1	TGCGCCAGCAGCCAAGATTTGCGGGAACCCGCCGGGGAGCTGTTTTTT	CASSQDLREPAGELFF
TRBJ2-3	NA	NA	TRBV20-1	TGCAGTCCGGACAGCACAGATACGCAGTATTTT	CSPDSTDTQYF
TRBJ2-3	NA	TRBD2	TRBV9	TGTGCCAGCAGCGGGACTAGCGGGGGATCCACAGATACGCAGTATTTT	CASSGTSGGSTDTQYF
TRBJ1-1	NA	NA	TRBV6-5	TGTGCCAGCAGTCCTACCACAGTGGATGAAGCTTTCTTT	CASSPTTVDEAFF
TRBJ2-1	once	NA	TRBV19	TGTGCCAGTAGTGTGGGCTCCTACAATGAGCAGTTCTTC	CASSVGSYNEQFF
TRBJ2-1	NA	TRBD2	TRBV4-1	TGCGCCAGCAGCCAAGCTAGCGGGGGGGCAGGTGTCAATGAGCAGTTCTTC	CASSQASGGAGVNEQFF
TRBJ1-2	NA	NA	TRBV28	TGTGCCAGCAGTTTATCGGGGGAGTTTTATGGCTACACCTTC	CASSLSGEFYGYTF
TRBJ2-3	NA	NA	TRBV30	TGTGCCTGGAGTGTACTAGCTTTCACAGATACGCAGTATTTT	CAWSVLAFTDTQYF
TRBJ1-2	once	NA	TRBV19	TGTGCCACCCATCCGGGCGGCCCCTATGGCTACACCTTC	CATHPGGPYGYTF
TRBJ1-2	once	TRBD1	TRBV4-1	TGCGCCAGCAGCCAAATGAGGGGACAGATTCACGGCTACACCTTC	CASSQMRGQIHGYTF
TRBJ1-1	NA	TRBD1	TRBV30	TGTGCCTGGAGTTTACGGACAGGGCTAGGAGGGACTGAAGCTTTCTTT	CAWSLRTGLGGTEAFF
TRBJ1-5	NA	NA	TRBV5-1	TGCGCCAGCAGCTTGGCGGAACTAGGGGGGACTCAGCCCCAGCATTTT	CASSLAELGGTQPQHF
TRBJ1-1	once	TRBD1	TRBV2	TGTGCCAGCACGACAGGGAACACTGAGGCTTTCTTT	CASTTGNTEAFF
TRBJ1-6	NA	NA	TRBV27	TGTGCCAGCAGTTTCGCCGCCTATAATTCACCCCTCCACTTT	CASSFAAYNSPLHF
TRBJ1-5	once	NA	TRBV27	TGTGCCAGCAGGGGAAATAGCAATCAGCCCCAGCATTTT	CASRGNSNQPQHF